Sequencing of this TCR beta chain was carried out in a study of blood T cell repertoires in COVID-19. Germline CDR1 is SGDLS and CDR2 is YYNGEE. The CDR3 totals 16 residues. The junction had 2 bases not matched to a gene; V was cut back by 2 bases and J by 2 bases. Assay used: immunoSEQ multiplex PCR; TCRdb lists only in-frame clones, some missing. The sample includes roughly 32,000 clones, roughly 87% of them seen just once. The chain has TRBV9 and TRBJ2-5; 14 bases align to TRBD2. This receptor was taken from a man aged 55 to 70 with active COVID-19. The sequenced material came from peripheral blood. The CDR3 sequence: CASSVRLAGGQETQYF. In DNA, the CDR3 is TGTGCCAGCAGCGTCCGACTAGCGGGGGGGCAAGAGACCCAGTACTTC.